These 16 T cell receptor beta chains were all obtained from the same sample, sequenced in a study of memory CD4+ T cells and cytomegalovirus serostatus. The repertoire was sequenced with immunoSEQ multiplex PCR; TCRdb's copy has only in-frame clones and lacks some. Here the sample spans around 60,000 clones, roughly four fifths being singletons. The sort gate was single viable CD3+CD4+CD8-CD45RO+ cells for memory CD4+ T cells. Sequencing used memory CD4+ T cells from blood. These receptors came from an adult in good health and CMV-seronegative.

The chain joins TRBV5-8 to TRBJ1-5; 11 bases are a match to TRBD1. The CDR3 extends over 15 amino acids. J was trimmed by 6 bases and V by 2 bases; bases with no gene match: 4. CDR1 is SGHTS, CDR2 YDEGEE, per germline. The CDR3 protein is CASSFWTGGGQPQHF. The DNA of the CDR3 is TGTGCCAGCAGCTTTTGGACAGGGGGCGGTCAGCCCCAGCATTTT. Variable domain in full (rest from reference TRBV5-8 and TRBJ1-5): EAGVTQSPTHLIKTRGQQATLRCSPISGHTSVYWYQQALGLGLQFLLWYDEGEERNRGNFPPRFSGRQFPNYSSELNVNALELEDSALYLCASSFWTGGGQPQHFGDGTRLSIL.

The chain combines TRBV6-1 with TRBJ1-1; no clear D gene. The CDR3 has 12 residues. The germline V gene has CDR1 MNHNS and CDR2 SASEGT. Deletions cut 3 bases from V and 10 bases from J, with 12 bases between. This chain's CDR3 is CASSDPGLGAFF. CDR3 coding DNA: TGTGCCAGCAGTGATCCCGGCCTAGGAGCTTTCTTT.

This clone was recorded a few times. This chain connects TRBV14 to TRBJ1-5; D unclear. V was pared by 1 base and J by 7 bases, with 8 bases between. The CDR3 is made up of 13 amino acids. Germline V gene lookup returns CDR1 SGHDN and CDR2 FVKESK. This chain's CDR3 is CASSQGLGQPQHF. The CDR3 DNA reads as TGTGCCAGCAGCCAAGGGTTGGGCCAGCCCCAGCATTTT.

The rearrangement joins TRBV28 to TRBJ1-2; D perhaps matches TRBD1 (5 bases). Trimming shortened V by 5 bases and J by 7 bases, and 20 bases separated the two germline ends. CDR1 and CDR2 (germline): MDHEN, SYDVKM. The CDR3 spans 15 residues. The CDR3 protein is CASSPTTGARRGYTF. Here the CDR3 DNA reads TGTGCCAGCAGTCCGACAACCGGGGCCAGACGTGGCTACACCTTC.

This clone showed up just once. The CDR3 DNA sequence: TGTGCCAGCTCACCACGCAGGGTCCGAAACCACAATGAGCAGTTCTTC. Residues: CASSPRRVRNHNEQFF. The gene calls are TRBV18 and TRBJ2-1; weak D call: TRBD1 (5 bases). V lost 1 base to trimming and J lost 5 bases, with 15 bases between them. Germline CDR1 is KGHSH and CDR2 is LQKENI. The length of the CDR3 is 16 residues.

V is TRBV30 and J is TRBJ1-5; weak D call: TRBD1 (6 bases). Trimming pared 0 bases from V and 6 bases from J, leaving 12 bases between. Germline V gene lookup returns CDR1 GTSNPN and CDR2 SVGIG (reference sequence). The CDR3 has 14 residues. This chain's CDR3 is CAWSVGPGVQPQHF. The CDR3, as DNA: TGTGCCTGGAGTGTAGGGCCAGGGGTTCAGCCCCAGCATTTT.

This clone qualifies as medium-sized. The chain joins TRBV10-3 to TRBJ2-1; 14 nucleotides align to TRBD2. The CDR3 contains 17 residues. Looked up from germline, CDR1 is ENHRY and CDR2 is SYGVKD. With 4 bases clipped from V and 9 bases from J, the junction kept 11 bases outside the gene matches. This CDR3 is CAISGGLAGGNTSEQFF. The DNA for the CDR3 is TGTGCCATCAGTGGCGGACTAGCGGGAGGCAACACCAGTGAGCAGTTCTTC.

V gene TRBV6-5 combines with J gene TRBJ1-1; D perhaps matches TRBD1 (5 bases). This CDR3 contains 11 residues. V gave up 5 bases and J gave up 4 bases, with 5 bases separating them. Germline CDR1 reads MNHEY; CDR2 reads SVGAGI. The CDR3 loop reads CASSTGTEAFF. In nucleotides, the CDR3 is TGTGCCAGCAGTACAGGCACTGAAGCTTTCTTT.

The chain is built from TRBV6-1 and TRBJ1-5; D unresolved. This CDR3 comprises 13 residues. Germline CDR1 MNHNS, CDR2 SASEGT. Trimming took off 3 bases at V and 9 bases at J, with 12 bases between the two ends. CDR3 loop: CASSETAYGPQHF. The CDR3 coding sequence is TGTGCCAGCAGTGAGACGGCTTACGGGCCCCAGCATTTT.

This chain connects TRBV5-1 to TRBJ2-5, with TRBD1 matching 11 bases. The germline CDR1 and CDR2 sequences are SGHRS and YFSETQ. The CDR3 consists of 15 residues. V shed 3 bases, J shed 5 bases, and the junction held 6 bases outside the gene matches. CDR3 sequence (DNA): TGCGCCAGCAGCTCTGGGACAGGGGGAGGGGAGACCCAGTACTTC. Amino acids: CASSSGTGGGETQYF.

The V call is TRBV9, the J call TRBJ2-3; 13 bases align to TRBD2. Germline assignment: CDR1 SGDLS and CDR2 YYNGEE. The CDR3 covers 17 residues. The J segment lost 2 bases and the V segment lost 4 bases, leaving 7 bases of the junction unmatched. CDR3 nucleotide sequence: TGTGCCAGCAGCTCAGGACTAGCGGGAGTGTACACAGATACGCAGTATTTT. Amino acid sequence: CASSSGLAGVYTDTQYF.

The CDR3 DNA reads as TGTGCCAGCAGCGGCCAGGTCGGAGGGACCTACGAGCAGTACTTC. Translation: CASSGQVGGTYEQYF. The J gene is TRBJ2-7, the V gene TRBV9; the D gene is possibly TRBD2 (6 bases). Germline CDR1 SGDLS, CDR2 YYNGEE. This CDR3 spans 15 amino acids. V gave up 3 bases and J gave up 2 bases, with 15 bases separating them.

The genes are TRBV6-1 and TRBJ2-2; 14 positions agree with TRBD2. The germline V gene encodes CDR1 MNHNS and CDR2 SASEGT. CDR3 size: 17 residues. V trimming: 4 bases; J trimming: 5 bases; junction bases outside the gene matches: 6. Here the CDR3 reads CASSVGLAGVRTGELFF. In nucleotides, the CDR3 is TGTGCCAGCAGTGTGGGACTAGCGGGAGTTCGGACCGGGGAGCTGTTTTTT.

Points on this clone: Other DNA sequences within the sample encode an identical CDR3. The rearrangement links TRBV7-3 to TRBJ2-7; TRBD1 matches 7 bases. The ends lost 4 bases at V and 6 bases at J; junction bases unmatched: 6. The CDR3 consists of 13 residues. CDR1 SGHTA and CDR2 FQGTGA come from the germline V gene. Here the CDR3 reads CASSSTTGTEQYF. DNA of the CDR3: TGTGCCAGCAGCTCAACGACAGGGACCGAGCAGTACTTC.

The genes are TRBV15 and TRBJ2-3; TRBD2 matches at 8 bases. The CDR3 covers 14 residues. V shed 3 bases, J shed 6 bases, and the junction held 5 bases outside the gene matches. CDR1 LNHNV and CDR2 YYDKDF come from the germline V gene (reference sequence). CDR3 nucleotides: TGTGCCACCAGCAGCGGGAGGGCCGCCGATACGCAGTATTTT. Protein sequence: CATSSGRAADTQYF.

In DNA, the CDR3 is TGTGCCAGCAGCCAAGTCCAGGACTATGGCTACACCTTC. Translating it yields CASSQVQDYGYTF. The V and J genes are TRBV4-2 and TRBJ1-2; D is unresolved. Germline V CDR1 and CDR2: LGHNA, YNFKEQ. This CDR3 has 13 residues. V dropped 1 base and J dropped 3 bases, with 6 bases sitting between them.